Below, 3 T cell receptor beta chains from the same sample are listed, as sequenced in a study of blood T cell repertoires in COVID-19. The assay was immunoSEQ multiplex PCR, and TCRdb's table has in-frame clones only and misses some. The sample yields about 370,000 clones, roughly 90% seen once. The sample consisted of peripheral blood. These receptors originate from a woman aged 25 to 39 with COVID-19, enrolled during active disease.

V is TRBV5-1 and J is TRBJ2-3; tentative D call: TRBD1 (5 bases). The germline CDR1 and CDR2 sequences are SGHRS and YFSETQ. V was cut by 4 bases and J by 0 bases, with 12 bases left in between. The CDR3 length is 15 residues. DNA for the CDR3: TGCGCCAGCAGCCGTACAGGAAGGAGCACAGATACGCAGTATTTT. Translation: CASSRTGRSTDTQYF.

This clone was observed a few times. The CDR3 loop is CASSVGPSPGQGRDTEAFF. In DNA, the CDR3 is TGTGCCAGCAGCGTAGGACCTTCACCGGGACAGGGCCGGGACACTGAAGCTTTCTTT. The rearrangement joins TRBV9 to TRBJ1-1, with 9 bases lining up with TRBD1. The CDR3 runs to 19 residues. Germline CDR1 SGDLS, CDR2 YYNGEE. V shed 0 bases and J 3 bases; nucleotides not matched to a gene: 15.

V is TRBV28 and J is TRBJ2-3, with 7 bases lining up with TRBD2. The CDR3 sequence is 15 residues long. Trimming at V came to 5 bases and at J to 3 bases, leaving 8 bases not matched to a gene. Germline CDR1 and CDR2: MDHEN and SYDVKM. CDR3 sequence: CASSPSQAGTDTQYF. CDR3 sequence (DNA): TGTGCCAGCAGTCCCTCGCAAGCGGGGACAGATACGCAGTATTTT.